The present entry profiles one T cell receptor beta chain with its context. Its target antigen remains unknown. No base qualities exist here, and no much larger clone lies one base off it. Explained via the paper, the treatment or condition label denotes: preoperative locoregional IRX-2 cytokine immunotherapy. The samples were obtained from a phase Ib study that tested preoperative, locoregional IRX-2 cytokine immunotherapy designed to prime immune responses. Patients with early-stage breast cancer who were given IRX-2 before surgery served as donors. This record comes from a study of preoperative IRX-2 immunotherapy in early breast cancer (dated by TCRdb to between 2018 and 2021). Library generation was performed with the immunoSEQ multiplex PCR assay. In TCRdb, the immuneACCESS table is reduced to in-frame sequences with V and J assigned. These tables do not hold every clone; where another copy was compared, an unresolved V gene accounts for under half, and the others remain unexplained. In this sample the table shows tens of thousands of clones, roughly 96% of which occur a single time. Of the sample, 5% to 7.5% is held by the ten largest clones.

CDR1 is given as SGHVS and CDR2 as FNYEAQ, both from the germline V gene. The V end loses 5 bases and the J end loses 2 bases, and a stretch of 13 bases separates them. Inclusive of the bounding cysteine and phenylalanine, the CDR3 is 15 residues long. Of all the DNA, just the CDR3 is kept, 45 bases in frame from base 1. This sequence uses TRBV7-6 and TRBJ2-4, with TRBD2 as a weak D call on 6 bases. This receptor was taken from a human donor with breast cancer. This sample was gathered from a patient treated with IRX-2 immunotherapy. The nucleotides are TGTGCCAGCAGCCGAAAGGAGGGGACCAAAAACATTCAGTACTTC. Translated, this gives CASSRKEGTKNIQYF.